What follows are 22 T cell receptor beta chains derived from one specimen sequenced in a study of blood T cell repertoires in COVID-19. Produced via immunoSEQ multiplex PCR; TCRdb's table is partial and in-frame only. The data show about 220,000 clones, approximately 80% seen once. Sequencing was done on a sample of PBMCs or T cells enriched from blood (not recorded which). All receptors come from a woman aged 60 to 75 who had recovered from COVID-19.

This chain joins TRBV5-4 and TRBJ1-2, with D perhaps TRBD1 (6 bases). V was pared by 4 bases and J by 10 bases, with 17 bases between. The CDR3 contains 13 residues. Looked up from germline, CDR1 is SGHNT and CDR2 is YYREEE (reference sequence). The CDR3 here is CASSQQGGSSYTF. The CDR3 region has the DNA TGTGCCAGCAGCCAACAGGGTGGAAGTTCCTACACCTTC.

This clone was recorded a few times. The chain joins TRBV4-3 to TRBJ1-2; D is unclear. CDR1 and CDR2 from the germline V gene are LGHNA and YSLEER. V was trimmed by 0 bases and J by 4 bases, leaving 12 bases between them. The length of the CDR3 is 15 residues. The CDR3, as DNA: TGCGCCAGCAGCCAAGAGACGGCGACACCCTATGGCTACACCTTC. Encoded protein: CASSQETATPYGYTF.

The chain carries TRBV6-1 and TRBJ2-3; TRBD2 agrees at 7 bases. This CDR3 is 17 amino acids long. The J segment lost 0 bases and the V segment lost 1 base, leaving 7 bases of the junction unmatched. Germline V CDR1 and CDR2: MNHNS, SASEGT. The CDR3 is CASSEGVGRRSTDTQYF. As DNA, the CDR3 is TGTGCCAGCAGTGAAGGGGTCGGGAGGAGAAGCACAGATACGCAGTATTTT.

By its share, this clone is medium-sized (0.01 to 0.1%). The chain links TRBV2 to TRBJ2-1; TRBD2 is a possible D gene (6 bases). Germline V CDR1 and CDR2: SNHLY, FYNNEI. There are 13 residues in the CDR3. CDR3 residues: CGYTGRDNNEQFF. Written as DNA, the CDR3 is TGTGGTTATACGGGGCGGGATAACAATGAGCAGTTCTTC.

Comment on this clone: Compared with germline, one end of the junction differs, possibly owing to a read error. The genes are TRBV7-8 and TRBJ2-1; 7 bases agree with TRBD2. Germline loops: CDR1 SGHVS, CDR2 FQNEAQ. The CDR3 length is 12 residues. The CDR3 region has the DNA TGTGCCAGCAGCCCCCAGCGGGGCCCACCCCTCTTC. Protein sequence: CASSPQRGPPLF. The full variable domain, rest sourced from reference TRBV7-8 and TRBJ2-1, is GAGVSQSPRYKVAKRGQDVALRCDPISGHVSLFWYQQALGQGPEFLTYFQNEAQLDKSGLPSDRFFAERPEGSVSTLKIQRTQQEDSAVYLCASSPQRGPPLFGPGTRLTVL.

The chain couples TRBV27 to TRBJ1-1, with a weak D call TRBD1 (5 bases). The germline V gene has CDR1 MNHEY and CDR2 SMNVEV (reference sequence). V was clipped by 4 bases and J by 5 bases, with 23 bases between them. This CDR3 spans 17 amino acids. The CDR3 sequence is CASSSRTGGRGETEAFF. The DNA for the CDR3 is TGTGCCAGCAGTTCCCGAACAGGTGGCCGCGGAGAGACTGAAGCTTTCTTT.

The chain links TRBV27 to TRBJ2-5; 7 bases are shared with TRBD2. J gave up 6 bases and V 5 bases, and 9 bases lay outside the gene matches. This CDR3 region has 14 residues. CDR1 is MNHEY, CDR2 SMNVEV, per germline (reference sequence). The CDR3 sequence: CASSPLGRGKTQYF. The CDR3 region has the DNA TGTGCCAGCAGTCCACTAGGGAGGGGAAAGACCCAGTACTTC.

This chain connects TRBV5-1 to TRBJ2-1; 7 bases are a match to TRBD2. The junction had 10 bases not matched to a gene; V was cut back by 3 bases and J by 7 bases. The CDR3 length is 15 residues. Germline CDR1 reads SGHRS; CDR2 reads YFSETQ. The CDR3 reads CASSSRLATGNEQFF. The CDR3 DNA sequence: TGCGCCAGCAGCTCTCGACTAGCTACGGGAAATGAGCAGTTCTTC. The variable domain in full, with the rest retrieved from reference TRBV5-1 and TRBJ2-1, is KAGVTQTPRYLIKTRGQQVTLSCSPISGHRSVSWYQQTPGQGLQFLFEYFSETQRNKGNFPGRFSGRQFSNSRSEMNVSTLELGDSALYLCASSSRLATGNEQFFGPGTRLTVL.

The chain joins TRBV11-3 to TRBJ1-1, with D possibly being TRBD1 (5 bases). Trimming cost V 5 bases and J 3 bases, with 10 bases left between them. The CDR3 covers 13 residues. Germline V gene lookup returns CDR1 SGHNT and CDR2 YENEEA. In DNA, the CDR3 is TGTGCCAGCAGCCCGGACACCTACACTGAAGCTTTCTTT. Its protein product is CASSPDTYTEAFF.

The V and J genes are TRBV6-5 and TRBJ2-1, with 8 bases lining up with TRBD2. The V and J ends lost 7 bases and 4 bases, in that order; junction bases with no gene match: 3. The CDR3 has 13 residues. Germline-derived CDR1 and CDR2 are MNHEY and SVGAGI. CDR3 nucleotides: TGTGCCAGCACGGCGGGAGGTTACAATGAGCAGTTCTTC. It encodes CASTAGGYNEQFF.

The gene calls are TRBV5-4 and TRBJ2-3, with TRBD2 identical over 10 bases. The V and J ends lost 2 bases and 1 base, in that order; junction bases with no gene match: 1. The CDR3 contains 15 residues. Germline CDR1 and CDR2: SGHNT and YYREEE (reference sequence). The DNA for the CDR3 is TGTGCCAGCAGCTTTCTAGCGGGAGGCACAGATACGCAGTATTTT. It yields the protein CASSFLAGGTDTQYF.

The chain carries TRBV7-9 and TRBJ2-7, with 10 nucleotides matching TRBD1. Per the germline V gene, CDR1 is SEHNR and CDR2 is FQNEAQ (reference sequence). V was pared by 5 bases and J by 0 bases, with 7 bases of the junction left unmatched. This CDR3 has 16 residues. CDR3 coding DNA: TGTGCCAGCAGCGTAGATGGGACAGGGGACTCCTACGAGCAGTACTTC. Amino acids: CASSVDGTGDSYEQYF.

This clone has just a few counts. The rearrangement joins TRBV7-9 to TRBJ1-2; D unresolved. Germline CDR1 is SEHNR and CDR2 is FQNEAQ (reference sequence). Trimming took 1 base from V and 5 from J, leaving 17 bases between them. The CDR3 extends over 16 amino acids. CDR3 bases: TGTGCCAGCAGCTTAGACACCGTCGGGTGGGTTTATGGCTACACCTTC. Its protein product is CASSLDTVGWVYGYTF.

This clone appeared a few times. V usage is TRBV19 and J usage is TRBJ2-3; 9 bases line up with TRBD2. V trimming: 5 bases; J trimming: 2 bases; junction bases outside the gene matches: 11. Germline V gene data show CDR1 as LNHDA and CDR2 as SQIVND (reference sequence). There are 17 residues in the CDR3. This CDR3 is CASSPPVSSGTTDTQYF. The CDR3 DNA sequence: TGTGCCAGTAGTCCACCCGTTTCTAGCGGGACCACAGATACGCAGTATTTT.

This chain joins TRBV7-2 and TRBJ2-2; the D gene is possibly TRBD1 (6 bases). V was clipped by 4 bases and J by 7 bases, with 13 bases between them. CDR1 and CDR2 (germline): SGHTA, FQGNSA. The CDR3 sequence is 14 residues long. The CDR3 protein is CASSWDIRFGELFF. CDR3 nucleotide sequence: TGTGCCAGCAGCTGGGACATACGATTCGGGGAGCTGTTTTTT.

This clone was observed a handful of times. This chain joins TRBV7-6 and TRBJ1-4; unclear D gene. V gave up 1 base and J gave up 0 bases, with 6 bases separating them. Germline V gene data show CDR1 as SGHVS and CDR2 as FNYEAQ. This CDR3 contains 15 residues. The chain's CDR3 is CASSLVSATNEKLFF. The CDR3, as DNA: TGTGCCAGCAGCTTAGTTTCAGCAACTAATGAAAAACTGTTTTTT. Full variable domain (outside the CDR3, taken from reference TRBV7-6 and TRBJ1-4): GAGVSQSPRYKVTKRGQDVALRCDPISGHVSLYWYRQALGQGPEFLTYFNYEAQQDKSGLPNDRFSAERPEGSISTLTIQRTEQRDSAMYRCASSLVSATNEKLFFGSGTQLSVL.

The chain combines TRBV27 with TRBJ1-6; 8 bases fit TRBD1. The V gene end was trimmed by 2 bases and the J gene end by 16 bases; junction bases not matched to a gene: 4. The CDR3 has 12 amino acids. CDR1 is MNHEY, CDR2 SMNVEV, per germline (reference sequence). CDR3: CASSLTGGLLHF. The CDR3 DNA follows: TGTGCCAGCAGTTTAACAGGGGGTCTTCTCCACTTT.

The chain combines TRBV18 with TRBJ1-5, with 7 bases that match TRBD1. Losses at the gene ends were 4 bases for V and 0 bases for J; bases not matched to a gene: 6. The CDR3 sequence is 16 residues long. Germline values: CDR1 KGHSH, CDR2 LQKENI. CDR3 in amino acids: CASSLEGQYSNQPQHF. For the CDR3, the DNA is TGTGCCAGCTCACTAGAGGGACAGTATAGCAATCAGCCCCAGCATTTT.

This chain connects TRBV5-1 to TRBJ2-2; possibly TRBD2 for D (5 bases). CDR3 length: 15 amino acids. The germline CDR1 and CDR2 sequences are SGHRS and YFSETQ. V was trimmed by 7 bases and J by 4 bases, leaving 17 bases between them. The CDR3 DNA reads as TGCGCCAGCCGCTACCCCGGGGTTGGCACCGGGGAGCTGTTTTTT. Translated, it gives CASRYPGVGTGELFF.

In nucleotides, the CDR3 is TGCAGCGTCCCTCGTAGCACAGATACGCAGTATTTT. Translated: CSVPRSTDTQYF. The V gene is TRBV29-1, the J gene TRBJ2-3, with D hard to call. This CDR3 is 12 amino acids long. In germline, CDR1 is SQVTM, CDR2 ANQGSEA. Between the trimmed V and J ends, which lost 6 bases and 0 bases, there was a span of 7 bases.

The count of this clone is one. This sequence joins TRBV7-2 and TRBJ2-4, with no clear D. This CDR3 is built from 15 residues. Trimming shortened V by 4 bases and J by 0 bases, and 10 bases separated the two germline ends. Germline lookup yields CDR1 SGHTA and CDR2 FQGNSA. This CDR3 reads CASSSPEIAKNIQYF. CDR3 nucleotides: TGTGCCAGCAGCTCGCCGGAGATAGCCAAAAACATTCAGTACTTC.

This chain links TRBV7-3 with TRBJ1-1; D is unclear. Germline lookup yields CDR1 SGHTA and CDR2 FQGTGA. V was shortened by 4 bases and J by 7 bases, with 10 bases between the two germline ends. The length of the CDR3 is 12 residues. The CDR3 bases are TGTGCCAGCAGCTCCCCGGGTCGTGAAGCTTTCTTT. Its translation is CASSSPGREAFF.